This T cell receptor (beta chain) was identified during a study of blood T cell repertoires in COVID-19. Study-level information: Acute and convalescent COVID-19 samples came from the United States, Italy and Spain. The analysed material was cDNA or gDNA that came from T cells, B-cell-depleted T cells, or PBMCs.

Grouping used clinical history reported by participants in a survey and questionnaire. CDR3 length: 14 residues. The ends were cut back, 3 bases at V and 8 bases at J, with 15 bases in the middle. Germline V gene data show CDR1 as SGHRS and CDR2 as YFSETQ. Measured with immunoSEQ multiplex PCR; TCRdb has only the in-frame clones, and not every one. The sample contains over 350,000 clones, 87% of which appear only once. This TCR was sampled from a woman aged 18-29 years with acute COVID-19. The specimen sequenced was PBMCs or T cells enriched from blood (not recorded which). V is TRBV5-1 and J is TRBJ2-1; possibly TRBD2 for D (6 bases). The CDR3 nucleotides read TGCGCCAGCAGCTCACGGACTGGAGGGGATGAGCAGTTCTTC. It translates to CASSSRTGGDEQFF.